This TCR beta chain was recorded in a study of OX40 agonist ivuxolimab in advanced cancers. Study-wide results and limits: Among T cells, CD8+ cells averaged more expanded clones than CD4+ cells.

The CDR3 spans 12 residues. Trimming took 5 bases from V and 10 from J, leaving 12 bases between them. The germline V gene encodes CDR1 SEHNR and CDR2 FQNEAQ (reference sequence). Measured with immunoSEQ multiplex PCR; TCRdb has only the in-frame clones, and not every one. The data contain about 11,000 clones, 86% of them singletons. About this clone: Its antigen remains unidentified.

The source material was CD4+ or CD8+ T cells sorted from blood, sampled in a trial of the OX40 agonist ivuxolimab. This TCR was sampled from an adult with an advanced solid tumor such as melanoma, head and neck, liver or kidney cancer. V gene TRBV7-9 combines with J gene TRBJ2-1, with TRBD2 as a possible D gene (5 bases). The CDR3 loop is CASSPARGEQFF. The DNA of the CDR3 is TGTGCCAGCAGCCCAGCTAGAGGGGAGCAGTTCTTC.